Sequencing of this T cell receptor (beta chain) was carried out in a study of cytomegalovirus exposure and HLA in healthy donors. Notes on the study in general: Certain sequence variants were highly shared and formed a cluster, and this cluster was likely a sequencing artifact. In vitro confirmation showed three CMV-associated chains to be CMV antigen specific.

The table lists this clone with a few counts. The antigen is unknown. The PCR used 60 Vbeta and 13 Jbeta primers. The data were produced by immunoSEQ multiplex PCR, yet TCRdb's version contains in-frame clones alone and is incomplete. The repertoire holds about 160,000 clones, with approximately 80% as singletons. CDR1 and CDR2 (germline): SGHDT, YYEEEE. Losses at the gene ends were 4 bases for V and 0 bases for J; bases not matched to a gene: 10. This CDR3 has 17 residues. This clonotype was sampled from a woman between 50 and 59 years old in good health and CMV-seronegative. The sequenced material came from PBMCs. This chain connects TRBV5-6 to TRBJ2-7; 10 bases match TRBD1. The CDR3 nucleotides read TGTGCCAGCAGCCCCCTATGGGACAGGGGCTTCTCCTACGAGCAGTACTTC. This gives the protein CASSPLWDRGFSYEQYF.